Below are 25 T cell receptor beta chains sequenced from a single sample in a study of T cells in women clearing cervical HPV infection. The method was immunoSEQ multiplex PCR; TCRdb's version includes in-frame clones alone and lacks a portion of them. Its clone listing holds approximately 44,000 clones. Material for sequencing was blood buffy coat. The receptor set was obtained from a woman between 18 and 70 years old with a cervical HPV16 infection that either progressed to CIN3+ or cleared (not recorded which).

A word on this clone: The CDR3 end is not reached by the read, which stops 3 residues before it; the germline J gene fills it in. V and J are TRBV30 and TRBJ2-3, with 8 bases fitting TRBD1. V was pared by 1 base and J by 0 bases, with 9 bases of the junction left unmatched. The CDR3 has 17 amino acids. Germline V gene lookup returns CDR1 GTSNPN and CDR2 SVGIG (reference sequence). The covered CDR3 bases are TGTGCCTGGAGTGACGTGGGACAGGTGCCGAGCACAGATACG. Translation gives CAWSDVGQVPSTDT. The CDR3 in its entirety is CAWSDVGQVPSTDTQYF.

On this clone itself: The read ends 3 residues early relative to the CDR3; the germline J gene fills the gap. This chain uses TRBV27 with TRBJ2-1, with 8 bases fitting TRBD2. This CDR3 is 15 amino acids long. J gave up 0 bases and V 2 bases, and 0 bases lay outside the gene matches. CDR1 and CDR2 (germline): MNHEY, SMNVEV (reference sequence). CDR3 sequence: CASSLSGSSYNEQFF. Incomplete CDR3 DNA: TGTGCCAGCAGTTTAAGCGGGAGCTCCTACAATGAG.

In regard to this clone: The read finishes 3 residues shy of the CDR3 end, and the germline J gene is used to complete it. This sequence joins TRBV19 and TRBJ1-1, with a possible D match to TRBD1 (6 bases). Deletions cut 0 bases from V and 3 bases from J, with 17 bases between. The length of the CDR3 is 17 residues. Germline loops: CDR1 LNHDA, CDR2 SQIVND (reference sequence). This CDR3 is CASSIDSGTRVHTEAFF. Incomplete CDR3 DNA: TGTGCCAGTAGTATAGATTCTGGGACACGAGTTCACACTGAA.

To note about this clone: The read stops 3 residues short of the end of the CDR3; the missing end is completed from the germline J gene. This sequence joins TRBV14 and TRBJ1-1; a possible D gene is TRBD1 (5 bases). CDR1 is SGHDN, CDR2 FVKESK, per germline. V lost 5 bases and J lost 2, with 9 bases in between. This CDR3 has 13 amino acids. CDR3 amino acids: CASSRQSNTEAFF. The sequenced CDR3 bases are TGTGCCAGCAGCAGACAGAGCAACACTGAA. The full variable domain, in which reference TRBV14 and TRBJ1-1 provide the parts outside the CDR3, is EAGVTQFPSHSVIEKGQTVTLRCDPISGHDNLYWYRRVMGKEIKFLLHFVKESKQDESGMPNNRFLAERTGGTYSTLKVQPAELEDSGVYFCASSRQSNTEAFFGQGTRLTVV.

Concerning this clone: Sequencing ends 3 residues short of the CDR3 end; the germline J gene provides the rest. The chain combines TRBV30 with TRBJ2-3, with D unclear. This CDR3 is 10 amino acids long. From germline, CDR1 is GTSNPN and CDR2 SVGIG (reference sequence). The CDR3 spells CAWGPGTQYF. CDR3 bases read: TGTGCCTGGGGGCCTGGGACG.

Comment on this clone: The read ends 3 residues early relative to the CDR3; the germline J gene fills the gap. The chain has TRBV10-1 and TRBJ1-3; 7 bases match TRBD1. The trim removed 6 bases at V and 7 bases at J, leaving 6 bases unmatched. The CDR3 runs 13 residues. Germline CDR1 reads WNHNN; CDR2 reads SYGVQD (reference sequence). The DNA read from the CDR3 is TGCGCCAGCAGCAGGGGGACTTGGAACACC. This sequence encodes CASSRGTWNT. The full CDR3 protein is CASSRGTWNTIYF.

A remark on this clone: The sequence runs out 3 residues before the end of the CDR3; the remainder is reconstructed from the germline J gene. The rearrangement links TRBV5-4 to TRBJ2-5; D tentatively reads TRBD1 or TRBD2 (5 bases each). The germline V gene has CDR1 SGHNT and CDR2 YYREEE (reference sequence). The CDR3 totals 14 residues. Trimming shortened V by 2 bases and J by 4 bases, and 12 bases separated the two germline ends. Here the CDR3 reads CASSFRGVVETQYF. The CDR3 bases that were read are TGTGCCAGCAGCTTTAGGGGAGTTGTAGAGACC.

Notes on this clone: Read sequence stops 3 residues before the CDR3 end, and the germline J gene provides the missing end. The V and J genes are TRBV2 and TRBJ1-6; no reliable D call. The V gene lost 1 base and the J gene lost 0 bases, with 4 bases spanning the gap. The CDR3 length is 15 residues. Germline CDR1 is SNHLY and CDR2 is FYNNEI. CDR3 bases read: TGTGCCAGCAGTGAAGAGGGCTCCTATAATTCACCC. Translation: CASSEEGSYNSP. The whole CDR3 reads CASSEEGSYNSPLHF. Complete variable domain (other parts from reference TRBV2 and TRBJ1-6): EPEVTQTPSHQVTQMGQEVILRCVPISNHLYFYWYRQILGQKVEFLVSFYNNEISEKSEIFDDQFSVERPDGSNFTLKIRSTKLEDSAMYFCASSEEGSYNSPLHFGNGTRLTVT.

Of note for this clone: Read data end 3 residues before the CDR3 end; the end is taken from the germline J gene. J is TRBJ1-4 and V is TRBV7-6, with TRBD1 as a possible D gene (5 bases). CDR3 length: 15 residues. Per germline, CDR1 SGHVS and CDR2 FNYEAQ. Between the trimmed V and J ends, which lost 9 bases and 0 bases, there was a span of 14 bases. The DNA read from the CDR3 is TGTGCCAGTCGGGGGTCCGTAGCAACTAATGAAAAA. Its translation is CASRGSVATNEK. The whole CDR3 protein reads CASRGSVATNEKLFF.

Points on this clone: The read comes to an end 3 residues before the CDR3 does, leaving the germline J gene to fill in the end. J is TRBJ1-2 and V is TRBV5-6, with D possibly being TRBD1 (5 bases). This CDR3 has 14 residues. Germline values: CDR1 SGHDT, CDR2 YYEEEE. The CDR3 is CASSRPTGSQGYTF. The CDR3 bases that were read are TGTGCCAGCAGCCGTCCCACAGGTTCTCAGGGC.

Notes on this clone: The CDR3 end lies 3 residues beyond the end of the read and is filled in from the germline J gene. This rearrangement joins TRBV18 to TRBJ1-2, with D tentatively TRBD1 (6 bases). From germline, CDR1 is KGHSH and CDR2 LQKENI. CDR3 size: 13 residues. Partial CDR3 DNA: TGTGCCAGCTCAATAATGGACAGTTACGAC. Protein sequence: CASSIMDSYD. The full CDR3 protein reads CASSIMDSYDYTF.

This chain's CDR3 is CASSFQSGNEQFF. The CDR3 bases that were read are TGTGCCAGCAGCTTCCAGTCGGGCAATGAG. The chain uses TRBV11-2 and TRBJ2-1, with D unclear. The CDR3 extends 3 residues past the end of the read, so its final part is completed from the germline J gene. Deletions cut 3 bases from V and 6 bases from J, with 9 bases between. The CDR3 is made up of 13 amino acids. The germline V gene encodes CDR1 SGHAT and CDR2 FQNNGV.

On this clone itself: Sequencing ends 3 residues short of the CDR3 end; the germline J gene provides the rest. V usage is TRBV12-3 or TRBV12-4 and J usage is TRBJ2-1; 8 nucleotides agree with TRBD2. J was trimmed by 9 bases and V by 4 bases; bases with no gene match: 5. This CDR3 contains 13 residues. CDR3 region: CASSSGGAREQFF. Incomplete CDR3 DNA: TGTGCCAGCAGTTCGGGGGGGGCACGTGAG.

In the case of this clone: The read terminates 3 residues ahead of where the CDR3 ends, so the germline J gene completes it. The chain recombines TRBV7-3 with TRBJ2-7; D is perhaps TRBD1 or TRBD2 (5 bases each). V gave up 3 bases and J gave up 4 bases, with 16 bases separating them. The CDR3 is 15 amino acids. Germline CDR1 reads SGHTA; CDR2 reads FQGTGA. Incomplete CDR3 DNA: TGTGCCAGCAGCTTCGCCTTAGGTGAGGGGTACGAG. Protein product: CASSFALGEGYE. The CDR3 reads in full as CASSFALGEGYEQYF.

As for this clone: The CDR3 goes on 3 residues after the read ends, and that part is filled in from the germline J gene. The chain has TRBV20-1 and TRBJ1-4; TRBD1 aligns across 8 bases. CDR1 and CDR2 (germline): DFQATT, SNEGSKA (reference sequence). This CDR3 has 15 amino acids. CDR3 in amino acids: CSARDTGGYNSPLFF. The sequenced CDR3 bases are TGCAGTGCTAGGGATACAGGGGGTTATAATTCACCA.

Points on this clone: Read coverage stops 3 residues before the CDR3 terminus; the germline J gene supplies the remainder. This sequence joins TRBV4-2 and TRBJ2-1, with 7 positions matching TRBD1. Germline trimming cut 4 bases from V and 7 bases from J; bases unmatched to any gene: 19. Germline V gene data show CDR1 as LGHNA and CDR2 as YNFKEQ. The CDR3 is 18 residues long. The covered CDR3 bases are TGTGCCAGCAGCCGTCTTTTTTCTGACAGGGTCAACCCGAATGAG. Translating it yields CASSRLFSDRVNPNE. The full CDR3 protein reads CASSRLFSDRVNPNEQFF.

Of note for this clone: The CDR3 end falls 3 residues outside the read, so it is completed with the germline J gene. This chain uses TRBV18 with TRBJ2-5; tentative D call: TRBD1 (6 bases). The V end lost 0 bases, the J end lost 5 bases, and 13 bases lay between the germline ends. The CDR3 runs 15 residues. Germline loops: CDR1 KGHSH, CDR2 LQKENI. The sequenced part of the CDR3 DNA is TGTGCCAGCTCACCACCGGCAGGGGACCGGGAGACC. Its protein product is CASSPPAGDRET. The entire CDR3 reads CASSPPAGDRETQYF.

Worth noting for this clone: One junction end does not reproduce the germline sequence, and a read error may be involved. The read gets to within 3 residues of the CDR3 end, and the germline J gene fills in the rest. The chain recombines TRBV20-1 with TRBJ2-3, with 8 nucleotides matching TRBD1. The germline CDR1 and CDR2 sequences are DFQATT and SNEGSKA (reference sequence). The length of the CDR3 is 16 residues. The CDR3 is CGAAVFQGARTDTQYF. The covered CDR3 bases are TGCGGTGCTGCCGTATTTCAGGGGGCTCGTACAGATACG.

On this clone: The CDR3 is cut off 3 residues early in the read; its end comes from the germline J gene. The chain employs TRBV19 and TRBJ1-6, with 8 bases aligning to TRBD1. CDR3 length equals 13 residues. CDR1 is LNHDA and CDR2 is SQIVND in the germline V gene (reference sequence). V lost 7 bases, J lost 10 bases, and 6 bases stayed unmatched. CDR3 residues: CASTSTGESPLHF. The covered CDR3 bases are TGTGCCAGTACCTCGACAGGGGAATCACCC.

Of note for this clone: From the germline J gene comes the end of the CDR3, since the read stops 3 residues before it. The genes are TRBV6-1 and TRBJ2-7; 10 positions match TRBD1. CDR1 and CDR2 (germline): MNHNS, SASEGT. The CDR3 has 13 residues. The V and J ends lost 4 bases and 3 bases, in that order; junction bases with no gene match: 0. The DNA read from the CDR3 is TGTGCCAGCAGTGGGGACAGGGGCTACGAG. Amino acids: CASSGDRGYE. The CDR3, in full, reads CASSGDRGYEQYF.

Comments on this clone: The CDR3 end lies 3 residues beyond the end of the read and is filled in from the germline J gene. The chain links TRBV5-4 to TRBJ2-2; 12 bases fit TRBD2. Trimming cost V 4 bases and J 9 bases; bases outside gene matches: 7. The CDR3 length is 15 residues. The germline gives CDR1 SGHNT, CDR2 YYREEE (reference sequence). The part of the CDR3 DNA that was read is TGTGCCAGCAGCCAGGGACTAGCGGGTATACGGGAG. Its protein product is CASSQGLAGIRE. The CDR3 in its entirety is CASSQGLAGIRELFF.

A note on this clone: The CDR3 end is not reached by the read, which stops 3 residues before it; the germline J gene fills it in. The gene calls are TRBV7-9 and TRBJ2-7; D unresolved. CDR3 length: 12 amino acids. The V gene lost 1 base and the J gene lost 4 bases, with 5 bases spanning the gap. Germline CDR1 reads SEHNR; CDR2 reads FQNEAQ (reference sequence). The CDR3 spells CASSLGTYEQYF. The covered CDR3 bases are TGTGCCAGCAGCTTAGGCACTTACGAG.

As regards this clone: The read falls 3 residues short of the CDR3 end, and the missing part is taken from the germline J gene. This chain joins TRBV10-3 and TRBJ2-3; perhaps TRBD1 as D (6 bases). The CDR3 contains 12 residues. Trimming pared 3 bases from V and 6 bases from J, leaving 7 bases between. The germline gives CDR1 ENHRY, CDR2 SYGVKD. CDR3 DNA, as far as it was read: TGTGCCATCAGTGACCAGGGGGATACG. This translates into CAISDQGDT. The full CDR3 protein reads CAISDQGDTQYF.

A remark on this clone: Read data end 3 residues before the CDR3 end; the end is taken from the germline J gene. The chain links TRBV5-1 to TRBJ1-1, with D unresolved. The CDR3 has 13 residues. The germline gives CDR1 SGHRS, CDR2 YFSETQ. V was shortened by 0 bases and J by 5 bases, with 8 bases between the two germline ends. Incomplete CDR3 DNA: TGCGCCAGCAGCTTGGGTATAGAGACTGAA. It specifies CASSLGIETE. The full CDR3 protein is CASSLGIETEAFF.

A word on this clone: Read coverage stops 3 residues before the CDR3 terminus; the germline J gene supplies the remainder. The V call is TRBV7-7, the J call TRBJ2-1, with TRBD2 identical over 8 bases. The ends lost 2 bases at V and 2 bases at J; junction bases unmatched: 2. From germline, CDR1 is SSHAT and CDR2 FNYEAQ (reference sequence). CDR3 length: 15 residues. CDR3 region: CASSLSTSAYNEQFF. The covered CDR3 bases are TGTGCCAGCAGCTTATCGACTAGCGCCTACAATGAG.